The 4 T cell receptor beta chains in this list originate from one sample, sequenced in a study of OX40 agonist ivuxolimab in advanced cancers. Assay used: immunoSEQ multiplex PCR; TCRdb lists only in-frame clones, some missing. The sample lists about 88,000 clones, approximately 90% occurring once. This specimen was CD4+ or CD8+ T cells sorted from blood, taken in a trial of the OX40 agonist ivuxolimab. These receptors were taken from an adult with an advanced solid tumor such as melanoma, head and neck, liver or kidney cancer.

The rearrangement joins TRBV7-8 to TRBJ2-7; TRBD2 matches 11 bases. Germline CDR1 reads SGHVS; CDR2 reads FQNEAQ. CDR3 length: 16 amino acids. The J segment lost 3 bases and the V segment lost 5 bases, leaving 9 bases of the junction unmatched. CDR3 amino acids: CASSLSGTSGDYEQYF. CDR3 DNA: TGTGCCAGCAGCCTCTCCGGGACTAGCGGAGACTACGAGCAGTACTTC.

The chain uses TRBV19 and TRBJ2-5; 9 nucleotides align to TRBD2. V gave up 6 bases and J gave up 1 base; unmatched junction bases: 6. CDR3 size: 15 residues. Per the germline V gene, CDR1 is LNHDA and CDR2 is SQIVND (reference sequence). The CDR3: CASRSSGGFQETQYF. The DNA of the CDR3 is TGTGCCAGTAGATCAAGCGGGGGGTTCCAAGAGACCCAGTACTTC.

The V gene is TRBV18, the J gene TRBJ2-3; 11 bases are a match to TRBD1. The J segment lost 5 bases and the V segment lost 3 bases, leaving 1 base of the junction unmatched. The CDR3 length is 14 residues. CDR1 and CDR2 (germline): KGHSH, LQKENI. As DNA, the CDR3 is TGTGCCAGCTCACCGGGACAGGGGGTAGATACGCAGTATTTT. As protein: CASSPGQGVDTQYF.

This chain uses TRBV18 with TRBJ2-1; no firm D call. Trimming cost V 0 bases and J 8 bases, with 11 bases left between them. Germline lookup yields CDR1 KGHSH and CDR2 LQKENI. The CDR3 is 14 amino acids. The CDR3 is CASSPPEGNDEQFF. The CDR3 DNA follows: TGTGCCAGCTCACCACCGGAAGGGAACGATGAGCAGTTCTTC.